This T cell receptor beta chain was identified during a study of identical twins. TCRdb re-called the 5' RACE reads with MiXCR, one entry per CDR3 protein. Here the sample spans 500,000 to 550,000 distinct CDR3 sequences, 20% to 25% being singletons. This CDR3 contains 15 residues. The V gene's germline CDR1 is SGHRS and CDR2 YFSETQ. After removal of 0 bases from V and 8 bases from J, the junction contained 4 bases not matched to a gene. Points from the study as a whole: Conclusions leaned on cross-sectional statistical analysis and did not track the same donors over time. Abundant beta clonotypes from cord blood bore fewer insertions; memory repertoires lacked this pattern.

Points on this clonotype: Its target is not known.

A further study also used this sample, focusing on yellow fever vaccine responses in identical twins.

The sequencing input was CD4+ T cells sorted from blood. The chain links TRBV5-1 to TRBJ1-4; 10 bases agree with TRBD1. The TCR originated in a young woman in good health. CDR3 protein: CASSLETGGGEKLFF. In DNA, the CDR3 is TGCGCCAGCAGCTTGGAGACAGGGGGCGGCGAAAAACTGTTTTTT.